The next 5 T cell receptor beta chains were all read from a single sample in a study of shared T cell receptors in the human thymus. Profiled with immunoSEQ multiplex PCR; TCRdb holds only in-frame clones, not every one. The data show roughly 500,000 clones, approximately 80% seen once. These data also formed part of another study, on human thymus T cells.

Source material: thymocytes. These receptors originate from a boy younger than two with a congenital heart defect.

This chain joins TRBV5-1 and TRBJ2-5; no clear D gene. Germline V CDR1 and CDR2: SGHRS, YFSETQ. Between the trimmed V and J ends, which lost 4 bases and 5 bases, there was a span of 18 bases. The CDR3 runs 15 residues. CDR3 protein: CASSEEPRTGETQYF. The CDR3 nucleotides are TGCGCCAGCAGCGAAGAGCCCAGAACCGGGGAGACCCAGTACTTC.

J is TRBJ1-4 and V is TRBV18, with TRBD1 matching 9 bases. The CDR3 is made up of 17 amino acids. V gave up 0 bases and J gave up 8 bases; unmatched junction bases: 10. Germline loops: CDR1 KGHSH, CDR2 LQKENI. CDR3 sequence (DNA): TGTGCCAGCTCACCACCGGGGCCACAGGGGGCGCGGGAAAAACTGTTTTTT. Translation gives CASSPPGPQGAREKLFF.

This chain joins TRBV4-1 and TRBJ2-2, with TRBD2 matching 8 bases. The germline gives CDR1 MGHRA, CDR2 YSYEKL. This CDR3 spans 15 amino acids. The ends lost 2 bases at V and 3 bases at J; junction bases unmatched: 2. DNA for the CDR3: TGCGCCAGCAGCCAATCGGGGGGGTACACCGGGGAGCTGTTTTTT. It encodes CASSQSGGYTGELFF.

CDR3 sequence reads: CASSLAGAYEQYF. CDR3 nucleotide sequence: TGTGCCAGCAGTCTAGCGGGAGCATACGAGCAGTACTTC. The chain links TRBV27 to TRBJ2-7; 10 bases align to TRBD2. The CDR3 has 13 residues. Germline CDR1 MNHEY, CDR2 SMNVEV (reference sequence). The trim removed 5 bases at V and 4 bases at J, leaving 2 bases unmatched.

The chain joins TRBV4-3 to TRBJ1-2; D is perhaps TRBD1 (6 bases). Trimming pared 0 bases from V and 8 bases from J, leaving 22 bases between. The CDR3 runs 17 residues. The germline V gene encodes CDR1 LGHNA and CDR2 YSLEER. CDR3 protein: CASSQDYPMTGTLGYTF. The CDR3 DNA is TGCGCCAGCAGCCAAGACTACCCAATGACCGGGACATTGGGCTACACCTTC.